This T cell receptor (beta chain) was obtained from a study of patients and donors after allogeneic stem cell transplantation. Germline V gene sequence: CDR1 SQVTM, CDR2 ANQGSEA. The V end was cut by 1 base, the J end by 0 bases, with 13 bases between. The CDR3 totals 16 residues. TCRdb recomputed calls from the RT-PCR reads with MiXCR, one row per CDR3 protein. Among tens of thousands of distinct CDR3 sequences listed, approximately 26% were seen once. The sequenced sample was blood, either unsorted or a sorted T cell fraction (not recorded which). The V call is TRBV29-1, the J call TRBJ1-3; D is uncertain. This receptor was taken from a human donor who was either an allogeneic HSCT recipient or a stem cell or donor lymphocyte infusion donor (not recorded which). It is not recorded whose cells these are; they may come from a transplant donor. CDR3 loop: CSVEVTDFPSGNTIYF. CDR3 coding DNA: TGCAGCGTTGAAGTCACAGATTTCCCCTCTGGAAACACCATATATTTT.